The 22 T cell receptor beta chains listed next were all sequenced from one sample in a study of blood T cells in healthy people across ages. Then a second PCR, running roughly 7 to 11 cycles, was carried out with a sample-barcoded 5' primer and a J-beta primer mix. TCRdb analysed the 5' RACE reads with MiXCR anew, one entry per CDR3 protein. The table shows about 1.4 million distinct CDR3 sequences, with approximately 59% occurring only once. Sequencing used blood. Receptors originate from a man between 18 and 29 years old in good health.

The chain combines TRBV25-1 with TRBJ1-4, with 8 nucleotides matching TRBD1. The germline gives CDR1 MGHDK, CDR2 SYGVNS. The CDR3 has 15 residues. V shed 2 bases and J 8 bases; nucleotides not matched to a gene: 7. The CDR3 region has the DNA TGTGCCAGCAGTGAAAAGGGCAGGGGGCACGAAAAACTGTTTTTT. This codes for CASSEKGRGHEKLFF. Filled out from reference TRBV25-1 and TRBJ1-4, the complete variable domain reads EADIYQTPRYLVIGTGKKITLECSQTMGHDKMYWYQQDPGMELHLIHYSYGVNSTEKGDLSSESTVSRIRTEHFPLTLESARPSHTSQYLCASSEKGRGHEKLFFGSGTQLSVL.

DNA of the CDR3: TGTGCCAGCAGCTTAGAGCGGGGTGGCTATGGCTACACCTTC. Amino acid sequence: CASSLERGGYGYTF. The chain links TRBV7-9 to TRBJ1-2; D ambiguous. The CDR3 is 14 amino acids. The germline V and J ends were trimmed by 1 base and 4 bases, with 10 bases remaining between them. The germline CDR1 and CDR2 sequences are SEHNR and FQNEAQ (reference sequence). The full variable domain, in which reference TRBV7-9 and TRBJ1-2 provide the parts outside the CDR3, is DTGVSQNPRHKITKRGQNVTFRCDPISEHNRLYWYRQTLGQGPEFLTYFQNEAQLEKSRLLSDRFSAERPKGSFSTLEIQRTEQGDSAMYLCASSLERGGYGYTFGSGTRLTVV.

The J gene is TRBJ2-7, the V gene TRBV29-1; D uncertain. Per the germline V gene, CDR1 is SQVTM and CDR2 is ANQGSEA. Trimming removed 0 bases at V and 0 bases at J, with 15 bases between. The CDR3 spans 16 residues. The CDR3 region has the DNA TGCAGCGTTGAAGAAAGAGACGCCCCGCTCTCCTACGAGCAGTACTTC. Its translation: CSVEERDAPLSYEQYF.

The chain links TRBV7-2 to TRBJ1-2, with 9 bases matching TRBD1. Germline-derived CDR1 and CDR2 are SGHTA and FQGNSA. With 0 bases clipped from V and 1 base from J, the junction kept 12 bases outside the gene matches. This CDR3 has 19 amino acids. The CDR3 reads CASSLATIGTGKYNYGYTF. CDR3 DNA: TGTGCCAGCAGCTTAGCGACAATAGGGACAGGGAAGTATAACTATGGCTACACCTTC.

The gene calls are TRBV20-1 and TRBJ2-4; D unclear. The CDR3 is made up of 13 amino acids. Deletions cut 4 bases from V and 0 bases from J, with 7 bases between. The germline V gene encodes CDR1 DFQATT and CDR2 SNEGSKA (reference sequence). CDR3 DNA: TGCAGTGCTATCCGTATAGCCAAAAACATTCAGTACTTC. This codes for CSAIRIAKNIQYF.

The V gene is TRBV3-1, the J gene TRBJ2-5; possible D gene TRBD2, 5 bases. The CDR3 has 15 residues. From germline, CDR1 is LGHDT and CDR2 YNNKEL (reference sequence). Deletions cut 3 bases from V and 5 bases from J, with 16 bases between. CDR3 coding DNA: TGTGCCAGCAGCCAGACTCCGGACTTTAAGGAGACCCAGTACTTC. Translation gives CASSQTPDFKETQYF.

The V call is TRBV9, the J call TRBJ2-1, with TRBD2 as a possible D gene (6 bases). The end of the DNA aligns better with TRBJ2-7, so the J call may be wrong. The CDR3 has 17 residues. From germline, CDR1 is SGDLS and CDR2 YYNGEE. The CDR3 DNA sequence: TGTGCCAGCAGCGTAACAGAGCGGGTCAGGTCCTACAATGAGCAGTACTTC. As protein: CASSVTERVRSYNEQYF.

J is TRBJ2-7 and V is TRBV27; D is possibly TRBD1 (5 bases). In germline, CDR1 is MNHEY, CDR2 SMNVEV (reference sequence). The CDR3 contains 16 residues. The V gene lost 5 bases and the J gene lost 1 base, with 18 bases spanning the gap. The CDR3 loop reads CASSLTPAGQSYEQYF. The CDR3 nucleotides read TGTGCCAGCAGTCTTACACCCGCAGGACAATCCTACGAGCAGTACTTC.

The rearrangement uses TRBV6-6 and TRBJ1-1, with 8 bases that match TRBD1. Losses at the gene ends were 6 bases for V and 8 bases for J; bases not matched to a gene: 14. Per germline, CDR1 MNHNY and CDR2 SVGAGI (reference sequence). The CDR3 runs to 15 residues. CDR3 nucleotide sequence: TGTGCCAGCAGCCTCTCCGCAGGGGGCTCATTCGAAGCTTTCTTT. Amino acids: CASSLSAGGSFEAFF.

The table lists this clonotype with a few counts. V usage is TRBV29-1 and J usage is TRBJ2-2, with D perhaps matching TRBD1 (5 bases). The CDR3 sequence is 14 residues long. The germline CDR1 and CDR2 sequences are SQVTM and ANQGSEA. The V end lost 4 bases, the J end lost 2 bases, and 11 bases lay between the germline ends. CDR3 bases: TGCAGCGTTGGAAGGGGCCGTAACACCGGGGAGCTGTTTTTT. This translates into CSVGRGRNTGELFF.

This clonotype was detected only a few times. DNA of the CDR3: TGTGCCAGCACGGGGGTCGTAGAGACCCAGTACTTC. It is translated as CASTGVVETQYF. The chain has TRBV6-2 or TRBV6-3 and TRBJ2-5; the D gene is possibly TRBD2 (6 bases). Looked up from germline, CDR1 is MNHEY and CDR2 is SVGEGT. V was trimmed by 7 bases and J by 4 bases, leaving 10 bases between them. The CDR3 runs to 12 residues.

The chain combines TRBV7-2 with TRBJ2-7; 8 bases match TRBD1. V shed 5 bases and J 2 bases; nucleotides not matched to a gene: 8. CDR1 SGHTA and CDR2 FQGNSA come from the germline V gene. The CDR3 is 15 residues long. The CDR3 DNA reads TGTGCCAGCAGCCCTCGACAGGGGATTGCCTACGAGCAGTACTTC. Translating it yields CASSPRQGIAYEQYF.

As for this clonotype: One junction end disagrees with the germline gene, perhaps due to a read error. CDR3 in amino acids: CAGSYEKSVNTEAFF. The CDR3 DNA reads TGTGCCGGCAGTTACGAAAAATCTGTGAACACTGAAGCTTTCTTT. J is TRBJ1-1 and V is TRBV6-6; D unresolved. The CDR3 consists of 15 residues. The germline gives CDR1 MNHNY, CDR2 SVGAGI (reference sequence).

The table lists this clonotype with a count of one. This chain uses TRBV9 with TRBJ2-2; D might be TRBD2 (5 bases). V gave up 3 bases and J gave up 4 bases, with 13 bases separating them. Germline-derived CDR1 and CDR2 are SGDLS and YYNGEE. The CDR3 has 15 amino acids. The chain's CDR3 is CASSGTRVGTGELFF. The CDR3 DNA sequence: TGTGCCAGCAGCGGCACTAGGGTCGGCACCGGGGAGCTGTTTTTT.

A few counts support this clonotype. V gene TRBV10-3 combines with J gene TRBJ2-7, with D tentatively TRBD2 (6 bases). The CDR3 has 15 amino acids. CDR1 and CDR2 (germline): ENHRY, SYGVKD. Deletions cut 0 bases from V and 4 bases from J, with 13 bases between. The CDR3 protein is CAISESRFRGYEQYF. CDR3 bases: TGTGCCATCAGTGAGTCAAGGTTTCGGGGGTACGAGCAGTACTTC.

V gene TRBV4-2 combines with J gene TRBJ2-3, with TRBD2 matching over 8 bases. CDR3 length equals 17 residues. The ends lost 0 bases at V and 4 bases at J; junction bases unmatched: 9. From germline, CDR1 is LGHNA and CDR2 YNFKEQ. CDR3 residues: CASSQDKNSGVPDTQYF. DNA of the CDR3: TGTGCCAGCAGCCAAGATAAAAATAGCGGGGTCCCAGATACGCAGTATTTT.

V is TRBV4-1 and J is TRBJ2-5; 9 nucleotides line up with TRBD1. CDR3 length: 15 residues. CDR1 is MGHRA, CDR2 YSYEKL, per germline. The J segment lost 3 bases and the V segment lost 2 bases, leaving 4 bases of the junction unmatched. The CDR3 is CASSQPRDREETQYF. DNA of the CDR3: TGCGCCAGCAGCCAACCCCGGGACAGGGAAGAGACCCAGTACTTC.

J is TRBJ2-5 and V is TRBV6-2 or TRBV6-3; 10 bases map to TRBD2. V lost 2 bases to trimming and J lost 4 bases; unmatched junction nucleotides: 4. The CDR3 covers 15 residues. The germline CDR1 and CDR2 sequences are MNHEY and SVGEGT. The CDR3 reads CASSYVAGGGETQYF. The CDR3 DNA reads as TGTGCCAGCAGTTACGTAGCGGGAGGAGGAGAGACCCAGTACTTC.

The V gene is TRBV20-1, the J gene TRBJ2-7; no clear D gene. Per germline, CDR1 DFQATT and CDR2 SNEGSKA (reference sequence). This CDR3 is built from 13 residues. V was pared by 6 bases and J by 3 bases, with 15 bases between. The CDR3 region has the DNA TGCAGTGCCCGCACCGGTCTAGTCTACGAGCAGTACTTC. Translated, it gives CSARTGLVYEQYF.

This chain links TRBV9 with TRBJ2-1, with TRBD1 matching 10 bases. The CDR3 is 16 residues long. Germline V gene lookup returns CDR1 SGDLS and CDR2 YYNGEE. V dropped 3 bases and J dropped 2; count of bases not matched to a gene: 5. The chain's CDR3 is CASSARQGAAYNEQFF. The CDR3 DNA sequence: TGTGCCAGCAGCGCGAGACAGGGGGCGGCCTACAATGAGCAGTTCTTC.

This clonotype was seen a handful of times. This sequence joins TRBV27 and TRBJ2-7; 7 bases are a match to TRBD1. V dropped 6 bases and J dropped 0; count of bases not matched to a gene: 5. The CDR3 has 14 residues. Per the germline V gene, CDR1 is MNHEY and CDR2 is SMNVEV (reference sequence). CDR3 coding DNA: TGTGCCAGCAGGTGGGACAGTAGCTCCTACGAGCAGTACTTC. Protein sequence: CASRWDSSSYEQYF.

This clonotype was detected only a few times. CDR3 nucleotide sequence: TGTGCCAGCAGCCAAGACGGGCGTCGGGAGCAGTACTTC. Protein sequence: CASSQDGRREQYF. The V and J genes are TRBV4-2 and TRBJ2-7; D not resolved. Germline CDR1 and CDR2: LGHNA and YNFKEQ. This CDR3 spans 13 amino acids. Trimming shortened V by 0 bases and J by 7 bases, and 10 bases separated the two germline ends.